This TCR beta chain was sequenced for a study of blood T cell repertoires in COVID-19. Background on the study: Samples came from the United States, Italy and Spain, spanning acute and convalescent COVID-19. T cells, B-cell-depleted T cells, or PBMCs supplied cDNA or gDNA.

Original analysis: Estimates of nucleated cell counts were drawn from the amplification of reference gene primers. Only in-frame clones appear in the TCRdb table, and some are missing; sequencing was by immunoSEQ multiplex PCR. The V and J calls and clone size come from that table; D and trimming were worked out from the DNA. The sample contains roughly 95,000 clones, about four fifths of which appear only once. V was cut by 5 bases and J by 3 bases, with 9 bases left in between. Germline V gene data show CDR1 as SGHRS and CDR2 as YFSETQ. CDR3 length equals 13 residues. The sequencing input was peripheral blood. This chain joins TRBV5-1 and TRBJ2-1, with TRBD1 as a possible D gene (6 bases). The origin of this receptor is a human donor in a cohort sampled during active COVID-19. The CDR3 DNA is TGCGCCAGCAGACAGGGTGGCTACAATGAGCAGTTCTTC. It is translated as CASRQGGYNEQFF.